A single T cell receptor beta chain is shown here with its context. The antigen remains unidentified. As defined, naive CD8 cells were CD45RO-negative and positively selected for CCR7, with terminally differentiated effector memory CD45RA+ cells excluded. This specimen belongs to a study of shared clonotypes between healthy human individuals. The overall study: Researchers assigned three CD4 naive, three CD4 memory, two CD8 naive and one CD8 memory plate to each donor.

Produced via immunoSEQ multiplex PCR; TCRdb's table is partial and in-frame only. This sample has hundreds of thousands of clones, with 80% to 95% found just once. CDR3 length: 14 amino acids. Germline lookup yields CDR1 MDHEN and CDR2 SYDVKM. V was pared by 3 bases and J by 6 bases, with 13 bases between. General observations from the study: Estimated richness was generally greater in naive than memory subsets. Read depth was anticipated to influence clonotype sharing among donors. A handful of donors had about 5% of their naive CD4 clonotypes in common.

The chain joins TRBV28 to TRBJ2-3; D possibly corresponds to TRBD2 (6 bases). Sequenced: naive CD8+ T cells sorted from blood. This TCR derives from a man aged 30 to 39 in good health. The chain's CDR3 is CASSFSGVVDTQYF. CDR3 coding DNA: TGTGCCAGCAGTTTTTCGGGAGTAGTGGATACGCAGTATTTT.